A selection of T cell receptor beta chains follows, all from one sample in a study of T cells in Graves' hyperthyroidism and ophthalmopathy. MiXCR was run by TCRdb on the multiplex PCR reads, yielding one entry per CDR3 protein. This sample yields about 360,000 distinct CDR3 sequences, of which less than 15% are seen a single time; 9.2% belongs to the top ten. Sequenced material: blood. The receptors were gathered from a woman aged 18-30 years with Graves' hyperthyroidism. Both conserved end residues are part of each CDR3. D genes are given only for firm matches. A row's size may be missing; if present it is once, few, many or a size class.

size | J | V | D | CDR3 | DNA
- | TRBJ2-3 | TRBV28 | - | CASGLGGRGPTDTQYF | TGTGCCAGCGGGCTTGGGGGGCGGGGGCCGACAGATACGCAGTATTTT
many | TRBJ1-6 | TRBV5-1 | TRBD1 | CASSLPVEGALVHF | TGCGCCAGCAGCCTCCCTGTGGAGGGGGCCCTGGTCCACTTT
- | TRBJ2-7 | TRBV29-1 | - | CSVGQSYEQYF | TGCAGCGTTGGTCAGAGCTACGAGCAGTACTTC
many | TRBJ1-1 | TRBV7-2 | - | CASSSVPGLNTEAFF | TGTGCCAGCAGCTCAGTACCGGGACTCAACACTGAAGCTTTCTTT
many | TRBJ2-2 | TRBV28 | - | CASSSRTPLNTGELFF | TGTGCCAGCAGCTCCCGGACCCCCCTTAACACCGGGGAGCTGTTTTTT
few | TRBJ1-6 | TRBV5-5 | TRBD1 | CASSRTGANSPLHF | TGTGCCAGCAGCCGGACAGGGGCCAATTCACCCCTCCACTTT
many | TRBJ2-2 | TRBV9 | - | CASSGGSPFATGELFF | TGTGCCAGCAGCGGAGGGAGCCCCTTCGCCACCGGGGAGCTGTTTTTT
many | TRBJ2-5 | TRBV7-9 | TRBD1 | CASRLAGGSETQYF | TGTGCCAGCAGGTTGGCAGGGGGTTCGGAGACCCAGTACTTC
many | TRBJ1-2 | TRBV5-1 | - | CASSPGEAGGYTF | TGCGCCAGCAGCCCGGGAGAAGCAGGAGGCTACACCTTC
- | TRBJ2-2 | TRBV20-1 | - | CSAWAGQITGELFF | TGCAGTGCCTGGGCGGGACAAATCACCGGGGAGCTGTTTTTT
few | TRBJ1-1 | TRBV7-9 | - | CASSSGQFTEAFF | TGTGCCAGCAGCTCAGGACAGTTCACTGAAGCTTTCTTT
many | TRBJ2-1 | TRBV20-1 | - | CSASDRRSYNEQFF | TGCAGTGCATCCGACAGGAGGTCCTACAATGAGCAGTTCTTC
many | TRBJ1-1 | TRBV19 | - | CASSTFRDTEAFF | TGTGCCAGTAGTACATTCAGGGACACTGAAGCTTTCTTT
few | TRBJ1-1 | TRBV27 | - | CASRHPRSALYTEAFF | TGTGCCAGCCGCCACCCCCGGTCGGCCCTTTACACTGAAGCTTTCTTT
- | TRBJ1-3 | TRBV4-3 | TRBD1 | CASGQDTGTVGNTIYF | TGCGCCAGCGGCCAAGATACCGGGACAGTTGGAAACACCATATATTTT
once | TRBJ2-1 | TRBV10-3 | - | CAISGGQRWNEQFF | TGTGCCATCAGTGGAGGGCAGCGGTGGAATGAGCAGTTCTTC
- | TRBJ1-5 | TRBV19 | - | CARVRGWGEGDGNQPQHF | TGTGCCAGGGTGCGGGGATGGGGGGAAGGAGATGGCAATCAGCCCCAGCATTTT
many | TRBJ2-3 | TRBV7-8 | - | CASSFGAGNTDTQYF | TGTGCCAGCAGCTTCGGGGCGGGAAACACAGATACGCAGTATTTT
many | TRBJ1-1 | TRBV28 | TRBD1 | CASRGTGGRSRTEAFF | TGTGCCAGTCGTGGGACAGGGGGCAGGTCGCGGACTGAAGCTTTCTTT
many | TRBJ2-3 | TRBV5-1 | - | CASSWDTDTQYF | TGCGCCAGTAGTTGGGACACAGATACGCAGTATTTT
many | TRBJ2-5 | TRBV6-1 | - | CASSDGGFQETQYF | TGTGCCAGCAGTGACGGAGGATTCCAAGAGACCCAGTACTTC
- | TRBJ1-1 | TRBV28 | - | CASSRRTGTDFF | TGTGCCAGCAGTCGACGGACGGGGACTGATTTCTTT
- | TRBJ1-2 | TRBV11-2 | - | CASSLTGSRGYTF | TGTGCCAGCAGCTTAACAGGGTCTCGGGGCTACACCTTC
many | TRBJ2-7 | TRBV27 | TRBD2 | CASTASGSVYEQYF | TGTGCCAGCACCGCTAGCGGGAGCGTGTACGAGCAGTACTTC
many | TRBJ2-3 | TRBV28 | - | CASKSGAQRSPDTQYF | TGTGCCAGCAAGTCCGGGGCCCAACGTAGCCCAGATACGCAGTATTTT
many | TRBJ1-3 | TRBV28 | - | CASSSWTVSGNTIYF | TGTGCCAGCAGTTCGTGGACAGTCTCTGGAAACACCATATATTTT
few | TRBJ2-7 | TRBV6-1 | TRBD1 | CASSARQGYYEQYF | TGTGCCAGCAGTGCCAGACAGGGGTACTACGAGCAGTACTTC
- | TRBJ2-1 | TRBV4-1 | - | CASSQDAEPTERYEQFF | TGCGCCAGCAGCCAAGATGCGGAGCCGACGGAGCGATACGAGCAGTTCTTC
many | TRBJ2-5 | TRBV9 | TRBD2 | CASSPREGGPLKETQYF | TGTGCCAGCAGCCCCCGGGAGGGAGGGCCGTTAAAAGAGACCCAGTACTTC
- | TRBJ2-2 | TRBV2 | TRBD2 | CASGEGYTGELFF | TGTGCCAGCGGGGAGGGATACACCGGGGAGCTGTTTTTT
many | TRBJ1-2 | TRBV3-1 | - | CASSQDGTAHNYGYTF | TGTGCCAGCAGCCAAGATGGTACGGCCCATAACTATGGCTACACCTTC
many | TRBJ1-4 | TRBV6-1 | - | CASTQARSPTNEKLFF | TGTGCCAGCACCCAAGCTCGGTCTCCAACTAATGAAAAACTGTTTTTT
many | TRBJ2-3 | TRBV11-2 | - | CASTDTDTQYF | TGTGCCAGCACCGATACAGATACGCAGTATTTT
- | TRBJ2-1 | TRBV28 | - | CASTSGPTREQFF | TGTGCCAGCACCTCCGGGCCGACGCGTGAGCAGTTCTTC
many | TRBJ1-1 | TRBV28 | - | CASGADTEAFF | TGTGCCAGCGGGGCTGACACTGAAGCTTTCTTT
- | TRBJ2-3 | TRBV6-4 | TRBD2 | CASSDIWRGTTDTQYF | TGTGCCAGCAGTGACATTTGGCGGGGGACGACAGATACGCAGTATTTT
few | TRBJ1-2 | TRBV5-5 | - | CASSLEAQNNYGYTF | TGTGCCAGCAGCTTGGAAGCACAGAACAACTATGGCTACACCTTC
- | TRBJ2-3 | TRBV15 | - | CATVLTSTDTQYF | TGTGCCACCGTTCTAACCAGCACAGATACGCAGTATTTT
many | TRBJ2-1 | TRBV7-2 | TRBD2 | CASSLGASGYNEQFF | TGTGCCAGCAGCTTAGGGGCTAGCGGGTACAATGAGCAGTTCTTC
- | TRBJ1-6 | TRBV5-6 | - | CASSGTTAAVDSPLHF | TGTGCCAGCAGCGGAACAACAGCAGCAGTGGATTCACCCCTCCACTTT
- | TRBJ2-7 | TRBV20-1 | TRBD2 | CSARSSGGGAYEQYF | TGCAGTGCTAGATCGTCTGGTGGGGGGGCCTACGAGCAGTACTTC
many | TRBJ2-1 | TRBV9 | TRBD2 | CASSAGTSRANEQFF | TGTGCCAGCAGCGCCGGGACTAGTAGGGCCAATGAGCAGTTCTTC
few | TRBJ2-7 | TRBV14 | - | CASSHGRDPNYEQYF | TGTGCCAGCAGTCATGGTAGGGATCCAAACTACGAGCAGTACTTC
once | TRBJ1-5 | TRBV20-1 | - | CSADIVGNQPQHF | TGCAGTGCCGATATTGTGGGCAATCAGCCCCAGCATTTT